These T cell receptor beta chains were read from a single sample in a study of blood T cell repertoires in COVID-19. Sequenced by immunoSEQ multiplex PCR; TCRdb stores in-frame clones only, minus some. The sample yields roughly 200,000 clones, roughly nine tenths seen once. Sequencing used peripheral blood. The origin of the receptors is a man aged 35 to 55 with acute or convalescent COVID-19. CDR3s include the opening cysteine and the closing phenylalanine or tryptophan. D genes are given only for firm matches. Rows give clone size only sometimes, using once, few, many, or a class for an expanded clone.

d_gene: NA
v_gene: TRBV6-6
j_gene: TRBJ2-1
abundance: NA
CDR3aa: CASSWRDEQFF
CDR3nt: TGTGCCAGCAGTTGGAGGGACGAGCAGTTCTTC

d_gene: NA
v_gene: TRBV6-4
j_gene: TRBJ1-1
abundance: NA
CDR3aa: CASSDRAGNTEAFF
CDR3nt: TGTGCCAGCAGTGACCGGGCGGGGAACACTGAAGCTTTCTTT

d_gene: NA
v_gene: TRBV5-1
j_gene: TRBJ1-5
abundance: NA
CDR3aa: CASSSLGGVDQPQHF
CDR3nt: TGCGCCAGCAGCTCCTTAGGGGGGGTCGATCAGCCCCAGCATTTT

d_gene: TRBD1
v_gene: TRBV27
j_gene: TRBJ1-1
abundance: NA
CDR3aa: CASSQGTGWGTEAFF
CDR3nt: TGTGCCAGCAGTCAGGGGACAGGGTGGGGGACTGAAGCTTTCTTT

d_gene: NA
v_gene: TRBV3-1/TRBV3-2
j_gene: TRBJ1-3
abundance: NA
CDR3aa: CASSRRAGNTIYF
CDR3nt: TGTGCCAGCAGCCGCAGGGCCGGAAACACCATATATTTT

d_gene: NA
v_gene: TRBV4-1
j_gene: TRBJ2-1
abundance: once
CDR3aa: CASSQEGQGDEQFF
CDR3nt: TGCGCCAGCAGCCAAGAGGGACAAGGGGATGAGCAGTTCTTC

d_gene: TRBD2
v_gene: TRBV9
j_gene: TRBJ2-7
abundance: NA
CDR3aa: CASSQAPTSGMYEQYF
CDR3nt: TGTGCCAGCAGCCAAGCTCCGACTAGCGGGATGTACGAGCAGTACTTC

d_gene: TRBD1
v_gene: TRBV19
j_gene: TRBJ1-6
abundance: once
CDR3aa: CASSTTGINSPLHF
CDR3nt: TGTGCCAGTAGTACGACAGGGATTAATTCACCCCTCCACTTT

d_gene: NA
v_gene: TRBV9
j_gene: TRBJ2-1
abundance: NA
CDR3aa: CASSLQDGSYNEQFF
CDR3nt: TGTGCCAGCAGCTTACAGGACGGCTCCTACAATGAGCAGTTCTTC

d_gene: NA
v_gene: TRBV24-1
j_gene: TRBJ2-3
abundance: NA
CDR3aa: CATSDSGWDTQYF
CDR3nt: TGTGCCACCAGTGACTCAGGGTGGGATACGCAGTATTTT

d_gene: TRBD1
v_gene: TRBV12-5
j_gene: TRBJ2-1
abundance: once
CDR3aa: CASLRGPYNEQFF
CDR3nt: TGTGCTAGCCTCAGGGGGCCTTACAATGAGCAGTTCTTC

d_gene: TRBD2
v_gene: TRBV14
j_gene: TRBJ2-2
abundance: few
CDR3aa: CASSPSSGRAGELFF
CDR3nt: TGTGCCAGCAGCCCCTCTAGCGGGAGGGCCGGGGAGCTGTTTTTT

d_gene: NA
v_gene: TRBV6-5
j_gene: TRBJ2-7
abundance: NA
CDR3aa: CASSPSGNEQYF
CDR3nt: TGTGCCAGCAGCCCCTCGGGTAACGAGCAGTACTTC

d_gene: NA
v_gene: TRBV30
j_gene: TRBJ1-5
abundance: NA
CDR3aa: CAWSDQGGKQPQHF
CDR3nt: TGTGCCTGGAGTGACCAAGGAGGAAAACAGCCCCAGCATTTT

d_gene: NA
v_gene: TRBV29-1
j_gene: TRBJ1-5
abundance: few
CDR3aa: CSVEEVEQLSQPQHF
CDR3nt: TGCAGCGTTGAAGAAGTCGAACAGCTGTCTCAGCCCCAGCATTTT

d_gene: TRBD1
v_gene: TRBV18
j_gene: TRBJ1-6
abundance: NA
CDR3aa: CASSPGQANSPLHF
CDR3nt: TGTGCCAGCTCACCGGGACAGGCAAATTCACCCCTCCACTTT

d_gene: TRBD1
v_gene: TRBV19
j_gene: TRBJ2-7
abundance: NA
CDR3aa: CASNPRDRDYEQYF
CDR3nt: TGTGCCAGTAACCCCCGGGACAGGGACTACGAGCAGTACTTC

d_gene: NA
v_gene: TRBV7-9
j_gene: TRBJ2-7
abundance: NA
CDR3aa: CASSLTRVTDEQYF
CDR3nt: TGTGCCAGCAGCTTGACAAGAGTAACCGACGAGCAGTACTTC

d_gene: TRBD2
v_gene: TRBV30
j_gene: TRBJ2-7
abundance: NA
CDR3aa: CAWISLVVLAGAPSSYEQYF
CDR3nt: TGTGCCTGGATTTCTCTGGTGGTACTAGCGGGGGCCCCTAGCTCCTACGAGCAGTACTTC

d_gene: TRBD1
v_gene: TRBV6-5
j_gene: TRBJ2-5
abundance: NA
CDR3aa: CASRRDRGQETQYF
CDR3nt: TGTGCCAGCAGACGAGACAGGGGTCAAGAGACCCAGTACTTC

d_gene: NA
v_gene: TRBV12-3/TRBV12-4
j_gene: TRBJ2-2
abundance: NA
CDR3aa: CASMAQLTGELFF
CDR3nt: TGTGCCAGCATGGCACAGCTCACCGGGGAGCTGTTTTTT

d_gene: NA
v_gene: TRBV3-1/TRBV3-2
j_gene: TRBJ1-3
abundance: NA
CDR3aa: CASSQQGSSGNTIYF
CDR3nt: TGTGCCAGCAGCCAACAGGGGAGCTCTGGAAACACCATATATTTT

d_gene: TRBD1
v_gene: TRBV5-5
j_gene: TRBJ1-6
abundance: NA
CDR3aa: CASSADQGAFSPLHF
CDR3nt: TGTGCCAGCAGCGCGGACCAGGGGGCGTTTTCACCCCTCCACTTT

d_gene: NA
v_gene: TRBV5-1
j_gene: TRBJ2-2
abundance: NA
CDR3aa: CASSLDLPNTGELFF
CDR3nt: TGCGCCAGCAGCTTGGACCTACCGAACACCGGGGAGCTGTTTTTT

d_gene: NA
v_gene: TRBV27
j_gene: TRBJ2-7
abundance: NA
CDR3aa: CASSLGQTYEQYF
CDR3nt: TGTGCCAGCAGTTTAGGACAGACCTACGAGCAGTACTTC

d_gene: NA
v_gene: TRBV5-8
j_gene: TRBJ2-7
abundance: once
CDR3aa: CASSLESGSFYEQYF
CDR3nt: TGTGCCAGCAGCTTGGAGTCAGGATCTTTTTACGAGCAGTACTTC

d_gene: NA
v_gene: TRBV7-6
j_gene: TRBJ2-2
abundance: NA
CDR3aa: CASSLVGERGELFF
CDR3nt: TGTGCCAGCAGCTTAGTCGGAGAACGAGGGGAGCTGTTTTTT

d_gene: NA
v_gene: TRBV5-1
j_gene: TRBJ2-7
abundance: NA
CDR3aa: CASSLGDWSYEQYF
CDR3nt: TGCGCCAGCAGCTTAGGGGATTGGTCCTACGAGCAGTACTTC

d_gene: NA
v_gene: TRBV11-2
j_gene: TRBJ1-4
abundance: once
CDR3aa: CASSLERLTKLFF
CDR3nt: TGTGCCAGCAGCTTAGAGCGGTTGACTAAACTGTTTTTT

d_gene: NA
v_gene: TRBV7-2
j_gene: TRBJ2-2
abundance: NA
CDR3aa: CASSLGAGTLRAGELFF
CDR3nt: TGTGCCAGCAGCTTAGGCGCGGGGACCCTGAGGGCCGGGGAGCTGTTTTTT

d_gene: NA
v_gene: TRBV7-6
j_gene: TRBJ1-3
abundance: once
CDR3aa: CASSRGTPNSGNTIYF
CDR3nt: TGTGCCAGCAGCAGAGGGACACCCAACTCTGGAAACACCATATATTTT

d_gene: TRBD2
v_gene: TRBV18
j_gene: TRBJ2-1
abundance: NA
CDR3aa: CASSPVMAGVYEQFF
CDR3nt: TGTGCCAGCTCACCGGTAATGGCGGGGGTCTATGAGCAGTTCTTC

d_gene: NA
v_gene: TRBV6-2/TRBV6-3
j_gene: TRBJ2-1
abundance: NA
CDR3aa: CASSQGGSYNEQFF
CDR3nt: TGTGCCAGCAGTCAGGGCGGTTCCTACAATGAGCAGTTCTTC

d_gene: NA
v_gene: TRBV5-1
j_gene: TRBJ2-7
abundance: NA
CDR3aa: CASSFSETVSEQYF
CDR3nt: TGCGCCAGCAGCTTTTCAGAGACAGTTTCCGAGCAGTACTTC

d_gene: TRBD1
v_gene: TRBV3-1/TRBV3-2
j_gene: TRBJ1-2
abundance: NA
CDR3aa: CASSQGTGSNYGYTF
CDR3nt: TGTGCCAGCAGCCAGGGGACAGGTTCTAACTATGGCTACACCTTC

d_gene: TRBD1
v_gene: TRBV10-1
j_gene: TRBJ2-3
abundance: few
CDR3aa: CASSERQGAIITDTQYF
CDR3nt: TGCGCCAGCAGTGAGAGGCAGGGGGCTATCATCACAGATACGCAGTATTTT

d_gene: NA
v_gene: TRBV3-1/TRBV3-2
j_gene: TRBJ1-5
abundance: NA
CDR3aa: CASSQESGRNQPQHF
CDR3nt: TGTGCCAGCAGCCAAGAGTCAGGGCGCAATCAGCCCCAGCATTTT

d_gene: NA
v_gene: TRBV5-1
j_gene: TRBJ1-1
abundance: NA
CDR3aa: CASSLGLRQRRTEAFF
CDR3nt: TGCGCCAGCAGCTTAGGTTTGAGACAAAGGAGGACTGAAGCTTTCTTT

d_gene: TRBD1
v_gene: TRBV5-1
j_gene: TRBJ2-7
abundance: NA
CDR3aa: CASSAGQGGRYEQYF
CDR3nt: TGCGCCAGCAGCGCCGGACAGGGTGGTCGGTACGAGCAGTACTTC

d_gene: NA
v_gene: TRBV7-9
j_gene: TRBJ2-3
abundance: NA
CDR3aa: CASSPWEVSDTQYF
CDR3nt: TGTGCCAGCAGCCCCTGGGAGGTGTCAGATACGCAGTATTTT

d_gene: TRBD2
v_gene: TRBV7-2
j_gene: TRBJ2-1
abundance: NA
CDR3aa: CASSLASGGRNEQFF
CDR3nt: TGTGCCAGCAGCCTCGCTAGCGGGGGCCGCAATGAGCAGTTCTTC

d_gene: NA
v_gene: TRBV5-6
j_gene: TRBJ1-2
abundance: once
CDR3aa: CASSLLTRSDGYTF
CDR3nt: TGTGCCAGCAGCCTCCTAACCCGTTCTGATGGCTACACCTTC

d_gene: TRBD1
v_gene: TRBV5-1
j_gene: TRBJ2-7
abundance: NA
CDR3aa: CASSSGIRTGVNEQYF
CDR3nt: TGCGCCAGCAGCTCGGGAATTAGGACAGGGGTTAACGAGCAGTACTTC

d_gene: TRBD2
v_gene: TRBV7-3
j_gene: TRBJ2-1
abundance: NA
CDR3aa: CASSPSGGASNEQFF
CDR3nt: TGTGCCAGCAGCCCGAGCGGGGGGGCCAGCAATGAGCAGTTCTTC

d_gene: TRBD1
v_gene: TRBV13
j_gene: TRBJ2-7
abundance: NA
CDR3aa: CASRATGQGLVYEQYF
CDR3nt: TGTGCCAGCAGAGCTACGGGACAGGGCCTCGTTTACGAGCAGTACTTC

d_gene: TRBD1
v_gene: TRBV4-2
j_gene: TRBJ1-1
abundance: once
CDR3aa: CASSQVLQGAINTEAFF
CDR3nt: TGTGCCAGCAGCCAAGTTTTACAGGGGGCTATAAACACTGAAGCTTTCTTT

d_gene: TRBD2
v_gene: TRBV5-1
j_gene: TRBJ2-7
abundance: NA
CDR3aa: CASSLRTSGREQYF
CDR3nt: TGCGCCAGCAGCTTGAGGACTAGCGGAAGGGAGCAGTACTTC

d_gene: TRBD2
v_gene: TRBV19
j_gene: TRBJ2-3
abundance: NA
CDR3aa: CASRRTSGPTDTQYF
CDR3nt: TGTGCCAGTAGGCGGACTAGCGGGCCCACAGATACGCAGTATTTT

d_gene: TRBD1
v_gene: TRBV3-1/TRBV3-2
j_gene: TRBJ2-1
abundance: NA
CDR3aa: CASSPGQGSYNEQFF
CDR3nt: TGTGCCAGCAGCCCGGGACAGGGCTCCTACAATGAGCAGTTCTTC